At least ten counts were recorded for the clone carrying this T cell receptor (beta chain). No donor was unhealthy or non-Caucasian. TCRdb redid the calling of the 5' RACE reads with MiXCR, one entry per CDR3 protein. The repertoire holds around 680,000 distinct CDR3 sequences, with 8.6% as singletons. This sample is part of a study of identical twins. The CDR3 length is 13 residues. After removal of 7 bases from V and 10 bases from J, the junction contained 8 bases not matched to a gene. Germline values: CDR1 SGHAT, CDR2 FQNNGV. These same data were also listed under a study on yellow fever vaccine responses in identical twins.

The TCR comes from a woman aged 18 to 35 in good health. V is TRBV11-2 and J is TRBJ2-1; 9 nucleotides match TRBD2. Sequencing was performed on PBMCs. The DNA of the CDR3 is TGTGCCAGCACCTATAGCGGGAGTGGCGAGCAGTTCTTC. This translates into CASTYSGSGEQFF.